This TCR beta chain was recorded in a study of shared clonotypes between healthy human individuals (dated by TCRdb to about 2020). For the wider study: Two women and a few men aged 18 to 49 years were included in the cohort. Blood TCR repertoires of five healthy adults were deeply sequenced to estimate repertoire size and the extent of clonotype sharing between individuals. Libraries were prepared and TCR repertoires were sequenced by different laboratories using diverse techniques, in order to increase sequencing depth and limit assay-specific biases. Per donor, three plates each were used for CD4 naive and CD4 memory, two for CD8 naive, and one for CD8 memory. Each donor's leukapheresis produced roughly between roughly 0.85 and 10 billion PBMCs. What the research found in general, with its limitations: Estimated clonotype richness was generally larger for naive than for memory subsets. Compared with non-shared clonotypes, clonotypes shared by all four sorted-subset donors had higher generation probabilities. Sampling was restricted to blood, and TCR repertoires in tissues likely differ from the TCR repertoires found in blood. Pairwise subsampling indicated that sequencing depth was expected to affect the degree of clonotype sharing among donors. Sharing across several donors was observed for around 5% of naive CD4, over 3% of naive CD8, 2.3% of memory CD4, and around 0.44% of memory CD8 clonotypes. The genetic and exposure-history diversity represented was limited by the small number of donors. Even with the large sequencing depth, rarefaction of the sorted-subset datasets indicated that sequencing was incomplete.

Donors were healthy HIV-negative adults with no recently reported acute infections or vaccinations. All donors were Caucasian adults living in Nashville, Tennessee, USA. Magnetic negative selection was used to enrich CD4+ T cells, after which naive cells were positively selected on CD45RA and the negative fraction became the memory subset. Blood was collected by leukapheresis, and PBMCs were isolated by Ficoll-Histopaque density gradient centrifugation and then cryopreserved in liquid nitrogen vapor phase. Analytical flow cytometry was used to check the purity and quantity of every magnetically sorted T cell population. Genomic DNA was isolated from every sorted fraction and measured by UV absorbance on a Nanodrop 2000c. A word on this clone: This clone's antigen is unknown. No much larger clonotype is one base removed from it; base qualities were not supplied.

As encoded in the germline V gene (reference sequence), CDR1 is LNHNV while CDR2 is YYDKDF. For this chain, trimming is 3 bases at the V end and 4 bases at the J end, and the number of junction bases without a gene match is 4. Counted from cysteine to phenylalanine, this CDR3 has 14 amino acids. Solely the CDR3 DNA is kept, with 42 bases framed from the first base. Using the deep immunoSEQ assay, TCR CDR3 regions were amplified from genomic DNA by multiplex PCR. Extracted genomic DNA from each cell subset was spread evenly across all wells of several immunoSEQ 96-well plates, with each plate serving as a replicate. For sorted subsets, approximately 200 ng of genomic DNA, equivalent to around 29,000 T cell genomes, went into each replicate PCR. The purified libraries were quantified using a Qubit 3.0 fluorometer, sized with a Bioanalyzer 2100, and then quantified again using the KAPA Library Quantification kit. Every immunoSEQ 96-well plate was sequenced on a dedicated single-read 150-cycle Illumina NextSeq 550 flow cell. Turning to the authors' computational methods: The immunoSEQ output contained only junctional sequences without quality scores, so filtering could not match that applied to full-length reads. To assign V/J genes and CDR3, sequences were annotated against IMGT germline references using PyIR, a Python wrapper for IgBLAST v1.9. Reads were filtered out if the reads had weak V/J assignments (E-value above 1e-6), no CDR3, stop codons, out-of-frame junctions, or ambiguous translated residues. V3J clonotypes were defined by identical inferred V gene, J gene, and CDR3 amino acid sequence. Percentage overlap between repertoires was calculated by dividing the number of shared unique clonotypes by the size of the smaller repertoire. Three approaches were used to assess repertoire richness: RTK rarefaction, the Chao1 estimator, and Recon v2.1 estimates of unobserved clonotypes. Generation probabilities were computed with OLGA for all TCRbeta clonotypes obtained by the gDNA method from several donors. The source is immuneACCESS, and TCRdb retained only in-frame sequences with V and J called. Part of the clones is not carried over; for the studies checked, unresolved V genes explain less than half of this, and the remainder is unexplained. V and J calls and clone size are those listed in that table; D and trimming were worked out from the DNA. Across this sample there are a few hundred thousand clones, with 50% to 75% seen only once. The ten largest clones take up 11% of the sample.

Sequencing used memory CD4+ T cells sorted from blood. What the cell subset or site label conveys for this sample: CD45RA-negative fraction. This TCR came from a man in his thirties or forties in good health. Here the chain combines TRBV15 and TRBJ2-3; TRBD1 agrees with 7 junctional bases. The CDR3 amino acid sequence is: CATSSRGPSDTQYF. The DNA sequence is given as TGTGCCACCAGCAGTAGGGGGCCGTCAGATACGCAGTATTTT. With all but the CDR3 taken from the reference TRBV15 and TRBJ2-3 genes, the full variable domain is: DAMVIQNPRYQVTQFGKPVTLSCSQTLNHNVMYWYQQKSSQAPKLLFHYYDKDFNNEADTPDNFQSRRPNTSFCFLDIRSPGLGDTAMYLCATSSRGPSDTQYFGPGTRLTVL.